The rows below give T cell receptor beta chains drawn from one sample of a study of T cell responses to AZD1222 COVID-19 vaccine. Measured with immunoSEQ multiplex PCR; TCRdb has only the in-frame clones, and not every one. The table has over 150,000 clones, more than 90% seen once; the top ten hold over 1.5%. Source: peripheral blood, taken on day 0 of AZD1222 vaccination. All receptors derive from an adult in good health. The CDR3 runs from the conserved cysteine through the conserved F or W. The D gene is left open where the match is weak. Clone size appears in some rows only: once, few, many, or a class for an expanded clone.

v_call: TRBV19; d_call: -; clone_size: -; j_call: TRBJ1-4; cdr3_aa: CASSIGSGPNNEKLFF; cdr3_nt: TGTGCCAGTAGTATTGGGTCGGGACCGAATAATGAAAAACTGTTTTTT
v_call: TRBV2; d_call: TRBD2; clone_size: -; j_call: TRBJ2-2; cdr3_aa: CASRTSGGSNTGELFF; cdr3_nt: TGTGCCAGCAGGACTAGCGGGGGATCCAACACCGGGGAGCTGTTTTTT
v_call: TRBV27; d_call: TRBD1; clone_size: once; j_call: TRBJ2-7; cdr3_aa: CASRITGGDEQYF; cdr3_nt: TGTGCCAGCAGGATTACAGGGGGCGACGAGCAGTACTTC
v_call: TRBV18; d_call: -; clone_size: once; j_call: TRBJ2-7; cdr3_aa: CASSRGHDITYEQYF; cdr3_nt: TGTGCCAGCTCCCGAGGACACGATATTACCTACGAGCAGTACTTC
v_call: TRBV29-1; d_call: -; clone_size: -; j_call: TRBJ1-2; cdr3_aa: CSVEDDLNYGYTF; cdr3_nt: TGCAGCGTTGAGGATGATCTTAACTATGGCTACACCTTC
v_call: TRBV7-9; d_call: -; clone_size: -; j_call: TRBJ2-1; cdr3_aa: CASSFSGSRDNEQFF; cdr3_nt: TGTGCCAGCAGCTTTTCCGGGTCCCGGGACAATGAGCAGTTCTTC
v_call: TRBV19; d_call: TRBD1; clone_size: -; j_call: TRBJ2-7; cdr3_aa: CASSHGQGNSYEQYF; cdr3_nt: TGTGCCAGTAGCCACGGACAGGGGAACTCCTACGAGCAGTACTTC
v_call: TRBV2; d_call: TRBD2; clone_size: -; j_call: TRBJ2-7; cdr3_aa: CASREASGPSDEQYF; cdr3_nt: TGTGCCAGCAGGGAGGCTAGCGGTCCTTCCGACGAGCAGTACTTC
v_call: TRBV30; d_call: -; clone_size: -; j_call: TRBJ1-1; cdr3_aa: CAWSVMGNTEAFF; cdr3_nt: TGTGCCTGGAGTGTAATGGGGAACACTGAAGCTTTCTTT
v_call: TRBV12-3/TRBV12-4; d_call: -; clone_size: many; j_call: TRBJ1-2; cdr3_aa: CASRPGPDYGYTF; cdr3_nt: TGTGCCAGCAGGCCCGGCCCTGACTATGGCTACACCTTC
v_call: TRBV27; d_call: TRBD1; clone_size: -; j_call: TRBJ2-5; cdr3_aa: CASSPGQGTPPKETQYF; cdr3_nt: TGTGCCAGCAGTCCTGGACAGGGAACCCCACCAAAGGAGACCCAGTACTTC
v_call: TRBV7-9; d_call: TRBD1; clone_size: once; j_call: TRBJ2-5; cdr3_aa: CASSSTQGYQETQYF; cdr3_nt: TGTGCCAGCAGCTCGACACAGGGGTACCAAGAGACCCAGTACTTC
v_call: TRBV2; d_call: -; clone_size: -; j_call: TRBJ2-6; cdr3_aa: CASSEFRAKGANVLTF; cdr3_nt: TGTGCCAGCAGTGAATTCAGGGCGAAGGGGGCCAACGTCCTGACTTTC
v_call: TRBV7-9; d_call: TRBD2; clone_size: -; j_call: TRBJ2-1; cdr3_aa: CASSLGGSYNEQFF; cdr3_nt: TGTGCCAGCAGCTTGGGCGGGAGCTACAATGAGCAGTTCTTC
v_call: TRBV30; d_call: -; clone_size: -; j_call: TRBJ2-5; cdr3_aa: CAWILPGLQKETQYF; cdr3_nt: TGTGCCTGGATCTTGCCCGGACTCCAAAAAGAGACCCAGTACTTC
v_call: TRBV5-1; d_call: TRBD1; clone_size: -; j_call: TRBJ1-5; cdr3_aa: CASSPGQGNQPQHF; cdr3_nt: TGCGCCAGCAGCCCCGGACAGGGAAATCAGCCCCAGCATTTT
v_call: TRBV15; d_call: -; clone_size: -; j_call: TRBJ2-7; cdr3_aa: CATSISSSYEQYF; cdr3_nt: TGTGCCACCAGCATTTCGTCCTCCTACGAGCAGTACTTC
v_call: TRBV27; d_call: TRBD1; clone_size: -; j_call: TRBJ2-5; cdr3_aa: CASSYQGALGTQYF; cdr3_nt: TGTGCCAGCAGTTATCAGGGGGCGTTAGGAACCCAGTACTTC
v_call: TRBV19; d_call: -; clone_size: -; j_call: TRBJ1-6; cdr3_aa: CASRGGISNSPLHF; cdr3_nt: TGTGCCAGTAGAGGCGGGATATCCAATTCACCCCTCCACTTT
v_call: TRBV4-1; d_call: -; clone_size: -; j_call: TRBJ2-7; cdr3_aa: CASSQESGEAAYEQYF; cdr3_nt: TGCGCCAGCAGCCAAGAAAGTGGGGAGGCGGCCTACGAGCAGTACTTC